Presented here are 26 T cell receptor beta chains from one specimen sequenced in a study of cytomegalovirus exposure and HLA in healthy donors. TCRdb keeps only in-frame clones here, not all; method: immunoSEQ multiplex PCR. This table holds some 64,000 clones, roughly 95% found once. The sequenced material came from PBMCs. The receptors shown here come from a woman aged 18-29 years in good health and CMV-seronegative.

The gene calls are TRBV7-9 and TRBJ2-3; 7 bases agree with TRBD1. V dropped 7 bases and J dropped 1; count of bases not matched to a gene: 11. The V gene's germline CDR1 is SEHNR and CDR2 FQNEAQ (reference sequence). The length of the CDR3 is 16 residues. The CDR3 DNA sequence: TGTGCCAGCACCGCTACAGGGGCGTCAGGCACAGATACGCAGTATTTT. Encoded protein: CASTATGASGTDTQYF.

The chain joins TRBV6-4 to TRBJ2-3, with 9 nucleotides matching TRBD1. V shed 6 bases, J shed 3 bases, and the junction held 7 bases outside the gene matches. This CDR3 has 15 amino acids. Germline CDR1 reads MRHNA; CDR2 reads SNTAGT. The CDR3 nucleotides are TGTGCCAGCAGCCCCGGGACAGGGTCGACAGATACGCAGTATTTT. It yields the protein CASSPGTGSTDTQYF.

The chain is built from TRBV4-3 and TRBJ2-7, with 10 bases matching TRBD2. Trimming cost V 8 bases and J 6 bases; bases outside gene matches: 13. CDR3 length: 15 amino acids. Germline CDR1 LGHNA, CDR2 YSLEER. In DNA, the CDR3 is TGCGCCAGCCGTCCCGGACTAGCGGCAACATCCGAGCAGTACTTC. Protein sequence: CASRPGLAATSEQYF.

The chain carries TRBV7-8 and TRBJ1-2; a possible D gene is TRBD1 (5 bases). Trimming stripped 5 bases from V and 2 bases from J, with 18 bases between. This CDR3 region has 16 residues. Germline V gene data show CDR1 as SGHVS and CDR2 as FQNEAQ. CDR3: CASSLWVGGRNYGYTF. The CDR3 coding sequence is TGTGCCAGCAGCCTGTGGGTTGGGGGGAGGAACTATGGCTACACCTTC. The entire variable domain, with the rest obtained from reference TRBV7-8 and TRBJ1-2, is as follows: GAGVSQSPRYKVAKRGQDVALRCDPISGHVSLFWYQQALGQGPEFLTYFQNEAQLDKSGLPSDRFFAERPEGSVSTLKIQRTQQEDSAVYLCASSLWVGGRNYGYTFGSGTRLTVV.

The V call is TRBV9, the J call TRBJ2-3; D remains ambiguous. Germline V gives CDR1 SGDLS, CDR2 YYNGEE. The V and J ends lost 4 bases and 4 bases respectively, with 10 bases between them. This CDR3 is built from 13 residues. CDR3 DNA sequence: TGTGCCAGCAGCCCCCAGGATGCAGATACGCAGTATTTT. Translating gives CASSPQDADTQYF. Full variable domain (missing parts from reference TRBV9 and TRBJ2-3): DSGVTQTPKHLITATGQRVTLRCSPRSGDLSVYWYQQSLDQGLQFLIQYYNGEERAKGNILERFSAQQFPDLHSELNLSSLELGDSALYFCASSPQDADTQYFGPGTRLTVL.

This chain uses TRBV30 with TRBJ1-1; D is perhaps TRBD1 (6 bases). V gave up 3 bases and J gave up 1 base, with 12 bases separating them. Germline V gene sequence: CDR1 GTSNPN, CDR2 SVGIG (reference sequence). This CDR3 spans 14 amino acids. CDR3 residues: CAWSQPGENTEAFF. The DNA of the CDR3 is TGTGCCTGGAGCCAGCCAGGGGAGAACACTGAAGCTTTCTTT.

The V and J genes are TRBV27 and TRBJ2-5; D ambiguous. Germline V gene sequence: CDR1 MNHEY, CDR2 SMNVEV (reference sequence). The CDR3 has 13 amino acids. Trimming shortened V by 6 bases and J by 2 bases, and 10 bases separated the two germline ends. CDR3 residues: CASSQWAQETQYF. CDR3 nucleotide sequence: TGTGCCAGCAGCCAATGGGCACAAGAGACCCAGTACTTC.

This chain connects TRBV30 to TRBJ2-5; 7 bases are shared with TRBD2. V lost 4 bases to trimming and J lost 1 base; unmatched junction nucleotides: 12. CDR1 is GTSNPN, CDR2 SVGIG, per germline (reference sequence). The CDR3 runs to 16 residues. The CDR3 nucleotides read TGTGCCTGGACCCCACTGGCTAGCGGCCCCCAAGAGACCCAGTACTTC. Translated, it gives CAWTPLASGPQETQYF.

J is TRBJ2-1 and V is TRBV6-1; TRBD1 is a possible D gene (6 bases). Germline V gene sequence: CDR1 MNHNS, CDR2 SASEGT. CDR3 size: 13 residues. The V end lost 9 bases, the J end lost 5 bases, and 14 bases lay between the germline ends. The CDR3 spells CASRGWGHNEQFF. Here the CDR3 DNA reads TGTGCCAGTAGGGGGTGGGGACACAATGAGCAGTTCTTC.

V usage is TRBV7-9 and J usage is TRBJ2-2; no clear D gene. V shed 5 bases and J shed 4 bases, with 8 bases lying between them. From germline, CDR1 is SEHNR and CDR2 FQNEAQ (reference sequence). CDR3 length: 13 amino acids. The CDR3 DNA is TGTGCCAGCAGCCCCAGTTCCACCGGGGAGCTGTTTTTT. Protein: CASSPSSTGELFF. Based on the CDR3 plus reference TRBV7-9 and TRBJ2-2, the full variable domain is DTGVSQNPRHKITKRGQNVTFRCDPISEHNRLYWYRQTLGQGPEFLTYFQNEAQLEKSRLLSDRFSAERPKGSFSTLEIQRTEQGDSAMYLCASSPSSTGELFFGEGSRLTVL.

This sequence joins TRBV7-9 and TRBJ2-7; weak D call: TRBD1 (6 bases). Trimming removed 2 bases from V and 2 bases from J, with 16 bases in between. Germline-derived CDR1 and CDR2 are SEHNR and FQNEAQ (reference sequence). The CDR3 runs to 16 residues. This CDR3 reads CASSLPQQTGPYEQYF. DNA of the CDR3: TGTGCCAGCAGCTTACCCCAACAGACAGGTCCCTACGAGCAGTACTTC.

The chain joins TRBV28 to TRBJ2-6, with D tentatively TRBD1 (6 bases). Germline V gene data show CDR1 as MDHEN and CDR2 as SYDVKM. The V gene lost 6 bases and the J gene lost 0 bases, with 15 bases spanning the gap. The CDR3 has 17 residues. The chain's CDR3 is CASSKPDSSSGANVLTF. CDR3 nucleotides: TGTGCCAGCAGCAAACCGGACAGCAGCTCTGGGGCCAACGTCCTGACTTTC.

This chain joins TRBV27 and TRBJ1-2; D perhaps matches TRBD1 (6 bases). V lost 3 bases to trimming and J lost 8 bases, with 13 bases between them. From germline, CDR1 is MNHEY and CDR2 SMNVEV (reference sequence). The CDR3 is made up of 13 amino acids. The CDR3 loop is CASSLGGARGYTF. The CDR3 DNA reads TGTGCCAGCAGTTTGGGGGGGGCGCGGGGCTACACCTTC.

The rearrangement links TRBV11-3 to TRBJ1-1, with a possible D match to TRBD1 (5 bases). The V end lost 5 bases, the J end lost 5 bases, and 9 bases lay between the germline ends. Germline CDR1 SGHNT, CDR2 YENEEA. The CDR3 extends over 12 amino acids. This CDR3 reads CASSTGVTEAFF. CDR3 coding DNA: TGTGCCAGCAGCACGGGGGTTACTGAAGCTTTCTTT.

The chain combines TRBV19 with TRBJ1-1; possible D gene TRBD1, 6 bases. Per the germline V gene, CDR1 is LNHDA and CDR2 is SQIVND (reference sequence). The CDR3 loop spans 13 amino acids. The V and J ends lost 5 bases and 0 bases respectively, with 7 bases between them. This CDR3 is CASSGGMNTEAFF. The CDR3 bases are TGTGCCAGTAGTGGGGGCATGAACACTGAAGCTTTCTTT. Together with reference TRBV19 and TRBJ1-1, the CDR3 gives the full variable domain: DGGITQSPKYLFRKEGQNVTLSCEQNLNHDAMYWYRQDPGQGLRLIYYSQIVNDFQKGDIAEGYSVSREKKESFPLTVTSAQKNPTAFYLCASSGGMNTEAFFGQGTRLTVV.

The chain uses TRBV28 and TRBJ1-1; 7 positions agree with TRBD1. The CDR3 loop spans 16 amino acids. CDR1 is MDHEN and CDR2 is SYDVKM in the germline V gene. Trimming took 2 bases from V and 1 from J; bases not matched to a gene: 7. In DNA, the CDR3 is TGTGCCAGCAGTTTAAGGGACAGCCTTCGGAACACTGAAGCTTTCTTT. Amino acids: CASSLRDSLRNTEAFF. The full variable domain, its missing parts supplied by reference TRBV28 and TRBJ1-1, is DVKVTQSSRYLVKRTGEKVFLECVQDMDHENMFWYRQDPGLGLRLIYFSYDVKMKEKGDIPEGYSVSREKKERFSLILESASTNQTSMYLCASSLRDSLRNTEAFFGQGTRLTVV.

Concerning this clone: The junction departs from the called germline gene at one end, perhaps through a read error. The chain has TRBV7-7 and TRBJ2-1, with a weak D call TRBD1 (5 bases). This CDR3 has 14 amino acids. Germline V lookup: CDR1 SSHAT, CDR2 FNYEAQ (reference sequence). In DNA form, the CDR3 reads TGTGCTAGCAGCTTAGGGCAGGGCGACAATGAGCAGTTCTTC. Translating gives CASSLGQGDNEQFF.

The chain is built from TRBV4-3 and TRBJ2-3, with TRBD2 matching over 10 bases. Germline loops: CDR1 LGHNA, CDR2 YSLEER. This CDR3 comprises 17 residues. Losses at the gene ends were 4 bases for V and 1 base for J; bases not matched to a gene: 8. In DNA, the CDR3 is TGCGCCAGCAGCCTCGGGACTAGCGCCAGTGGCACAGATACGCAGTATTTT. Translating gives CASSLGTSASGTDTQYF.

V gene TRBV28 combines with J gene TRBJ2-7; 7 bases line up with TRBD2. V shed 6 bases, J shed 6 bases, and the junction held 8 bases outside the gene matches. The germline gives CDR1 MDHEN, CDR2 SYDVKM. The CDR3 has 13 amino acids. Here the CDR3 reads CASSPGLVSEQYF. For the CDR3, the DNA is TGTGCCAGCAGCCCAGGACTAGTCTCCGAGCAGTACTTC.

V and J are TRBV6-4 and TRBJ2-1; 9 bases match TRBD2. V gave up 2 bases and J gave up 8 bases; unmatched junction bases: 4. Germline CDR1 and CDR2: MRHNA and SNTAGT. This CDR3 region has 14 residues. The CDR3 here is CASSDGGRADEQFF. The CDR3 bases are TGTGCCAGCAGTGACGGCGGGAGGGCCGATGAGCAGTTCTTC.

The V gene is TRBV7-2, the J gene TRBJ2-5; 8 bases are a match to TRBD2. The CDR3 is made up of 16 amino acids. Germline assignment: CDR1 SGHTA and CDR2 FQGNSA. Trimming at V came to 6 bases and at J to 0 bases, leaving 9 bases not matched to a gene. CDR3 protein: CASRQLLAANQETQYF. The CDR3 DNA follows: TGTGCCAGCAGACAACTACTAGCGGCAAACCAAGAGACCCAGTACTTC.

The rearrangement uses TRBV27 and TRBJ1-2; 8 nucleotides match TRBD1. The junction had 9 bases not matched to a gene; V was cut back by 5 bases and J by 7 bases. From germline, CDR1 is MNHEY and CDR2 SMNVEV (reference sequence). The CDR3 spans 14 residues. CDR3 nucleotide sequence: TGTGCCAGCAGTGGGCCGGACAGGGCCGGTGGCTACACCTTC. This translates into CASSGPDRAGGYTF.

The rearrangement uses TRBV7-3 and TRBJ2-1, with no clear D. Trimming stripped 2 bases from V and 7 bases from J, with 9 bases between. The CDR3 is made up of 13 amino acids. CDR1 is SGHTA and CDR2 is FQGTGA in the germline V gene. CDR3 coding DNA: TGTGCCAGCAGCTTAGGTCTACCAAATGAGCAGTTCTTC. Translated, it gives CASSLGLPNEQFF.

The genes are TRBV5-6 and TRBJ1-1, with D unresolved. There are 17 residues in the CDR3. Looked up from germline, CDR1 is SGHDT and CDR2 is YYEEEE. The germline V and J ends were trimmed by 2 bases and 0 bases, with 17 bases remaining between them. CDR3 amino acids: CASSLTMGPGMNTEAFF. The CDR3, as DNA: TGTGCCAGCAGCTTAACCATGGGCCCCGGCATGAACACTGAAGCTTTCTTT.

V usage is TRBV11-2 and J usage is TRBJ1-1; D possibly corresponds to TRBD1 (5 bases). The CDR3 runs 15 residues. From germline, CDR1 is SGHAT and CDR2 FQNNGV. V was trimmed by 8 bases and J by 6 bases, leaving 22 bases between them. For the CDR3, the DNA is TGTGCCAGCCGATCGAGGGAGGGGTCTGGAGCTGAAGCTTTCTTT. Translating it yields CASRSREGSGAEAFF.

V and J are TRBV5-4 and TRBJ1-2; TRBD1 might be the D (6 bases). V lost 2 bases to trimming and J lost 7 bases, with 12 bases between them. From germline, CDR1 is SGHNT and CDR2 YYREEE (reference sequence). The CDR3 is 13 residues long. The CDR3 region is CASSLGGESGYTF. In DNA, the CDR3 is TGTGCCAGCAGCTTAGGGGGAGAGTCTGGCTACACCTTC.